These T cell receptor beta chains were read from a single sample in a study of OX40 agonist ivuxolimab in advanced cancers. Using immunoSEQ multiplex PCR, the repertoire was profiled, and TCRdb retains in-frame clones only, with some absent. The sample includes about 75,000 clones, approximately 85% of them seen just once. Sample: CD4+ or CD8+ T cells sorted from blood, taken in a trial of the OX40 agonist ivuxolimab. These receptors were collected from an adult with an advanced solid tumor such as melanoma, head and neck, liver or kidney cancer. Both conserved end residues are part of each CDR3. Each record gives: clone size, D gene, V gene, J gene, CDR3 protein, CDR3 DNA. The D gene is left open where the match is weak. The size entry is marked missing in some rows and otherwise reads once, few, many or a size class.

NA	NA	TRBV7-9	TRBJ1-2	CASILDESGYTF	TGTGCCAGCATCTTAGATGAAAGTGGCTACACCTTC
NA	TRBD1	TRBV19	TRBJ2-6	CASSRQGAGANVLTF	TGTGCCAGTAGTAGACAGGGGGCTGGGGCCAACGTCCTGACTTTC
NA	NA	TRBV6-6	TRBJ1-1	CASTRPGWGTEAFF	TGTGCCAGCACTCGACCAGGTTGGGGCACTGAAGCTTTCTTT
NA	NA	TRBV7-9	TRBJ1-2	CASSLKSRGNHGYTF	TGTGCCAGCAGCTTAAAGAGTCGGGGGAACCATGGCTACACCTTC
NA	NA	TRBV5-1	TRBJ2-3	CASSFEGRRDTQYF	TGCGCCAGCAGCTTTGAAGGGCGGCGGGATACGCAGTATTTT
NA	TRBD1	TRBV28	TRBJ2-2	CASSLFRTGDRSGELFF	TGTGCCAGCAGTTTATTTAGGACAGGGGACCGATCCGGGGAGCTGTTTTTT
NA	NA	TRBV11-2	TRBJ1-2	CASSITMPDLYGYTF	TGTGCCAGCAGCATCACAATGCCGGATCTCTATGGCTACACCTTC
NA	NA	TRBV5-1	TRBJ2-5	CASSWGVIEKQYF	TGCGCCAGCAGTTGGGGGGTTATTGAGAAGCAGTACTTC
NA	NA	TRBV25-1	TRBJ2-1	CASSVRGDSEQFF	TGTGCCAGCAGTGTACGGGGTGATAGTGAGCAGTTCTTC
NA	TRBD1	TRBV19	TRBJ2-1	CASHRTGEYNEQFF	TGTGCCAGCCATAGGACAGGGGAGTACAATGAGCAGTTCTTC
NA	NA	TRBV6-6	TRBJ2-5	CASSYPTERETQYF	TGTGCCAGCAGTTACCCGACGGAGAGGGAGACCCAGTACTTC
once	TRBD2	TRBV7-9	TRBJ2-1	CAGEEAGGPNEQFF	TGTGCCGGGGAGGAAGCGGGAGGGCCCAATGAGCAGTTCTTC
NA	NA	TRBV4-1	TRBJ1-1	CASSQGAGSWTEAFF	TGCGCCAGCAGCCAAGGGGCAGGGTCTTGGACTGAAGCTTTCTTT
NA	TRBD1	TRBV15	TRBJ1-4	CATSRGQGNEKLFF	TGTGCCACCAGCAGAGGACAGGGAAATGAAAAACTGTTTTTT
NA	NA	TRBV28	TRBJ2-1	CASSLRGGRRMEQFF	TGTGCCAGCAGTTTACGAGGGGGGCGCCGAATGGAGCAGTTCTTC
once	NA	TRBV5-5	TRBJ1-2	CASSLVAGDVDTF	TGTGCCAGCAGCTTGGTGGCAGGGGATGTCGACACCTTC
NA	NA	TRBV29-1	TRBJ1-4	CSASTGNTNPKLFF	TGCAGCGCGTCAACCGGGAACACGAACCCTAAACTGTTTTTT
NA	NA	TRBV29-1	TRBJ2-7	CSVEDRSLAAGEQYF	TGCAGCGTTGAAGATCGGTCACTAGCAGCCGGCGAGCAGTACTTC
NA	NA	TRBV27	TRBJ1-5	CASSFRRGASHQPQHF	TGTGCCAGCAGTTTCCGCAGGGGCGCTTCGCATCAGCCCCAGCATTTT
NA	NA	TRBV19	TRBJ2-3	CATGGRTDTQYF	TGTGCCACAGGAGGGCGCACAGATACGCAGTATTTT
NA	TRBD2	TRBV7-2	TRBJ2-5	CASSFEFAGGQTQYF	TGTGCCAGCAGCTTCGAGTTTGCGGGGGGTCAGACCCAGTACTTC
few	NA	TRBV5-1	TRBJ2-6	CASSLTPGANVLTF	TGCGCCAGCAGCTTAACGCCTGGGGCCAACGTCCTGACTTTC
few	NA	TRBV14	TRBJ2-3	CASSQVSGDSTDTQYF	TGTGCCAGCAGCCAAGTATCCGGGGACAGCACAGATACGCAGTATTTT
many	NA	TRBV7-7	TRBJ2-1	CASSIGRSYNEQFF	TGTGCTAGCAGTATTGGCCGCTCCTACAATGAGCAGTTCTTC
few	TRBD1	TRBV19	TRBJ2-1	CASSIGGGTGKYNEQFF	TGTGCCAGTAGTATTGGAGGGGGGACAGGGAAATACAATGAGCAGTTCTTC
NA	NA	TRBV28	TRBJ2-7	CASSVRDGRYEQYF	TGTGCCAGCTCGGTCCGGGACGGCCGCTACGAGCAGTACTTC
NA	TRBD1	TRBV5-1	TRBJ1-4	CASSSGQGSLRNEKLFF	TGCGCCAGCAGCTCGGGACAGGGGTCTCTTCGGAATGAAAAACTGTTTTTT
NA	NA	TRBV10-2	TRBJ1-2	CASSDLPGYTF	TGCGCCAGCAGTGACCTTCCTGGCTACACCTTC
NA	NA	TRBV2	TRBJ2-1	CASSASRFQNEQFF	TGTGCCAGCAGTGCCTCAAGGTTCCAAAATGAGCAGTTCTTC
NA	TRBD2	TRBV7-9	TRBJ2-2	CASSLIGLAGARGTGELFF	TGTGCCAGCAGCTTAATCGGACTAGCGGGAGCACGGGGCACCGGGGAGCTGTTTTTT
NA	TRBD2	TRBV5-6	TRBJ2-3	CASSSHWTSGRTDTQYF	TGTGCCAGCAGCTCACACTGGACTAGCGGGAGAACAGATACGCAGTATTTT
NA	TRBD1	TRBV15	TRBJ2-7	CATSRKGQGSYEQYF	TGTGCCACCAGCAGGAAAGGACAGGGCTCCTACGAGCAGTACTTC
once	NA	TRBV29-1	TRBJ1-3	CSTASVGNTIYF	TGCAGTACGGCGTCTGTTGGAAACACCATATATTTT
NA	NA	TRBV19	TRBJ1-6	CASSSQRGHNSPLHF	TGTGCCAGTAGTTCTCAGAGGGGTCATAATTCACCCCTCCACTTT
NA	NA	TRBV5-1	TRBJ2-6	CASSYRTQTRANVLTF	TGCGCCAGCAGCTATCGGACCCAGACGCGGGCCAACGTCCTGACTTTC
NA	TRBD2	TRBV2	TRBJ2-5	CASRRLAGGEETQYF	TGTGCCAGCAGGAGACTAGCGGGAGGGGAAGAGACCCAGTACTTC
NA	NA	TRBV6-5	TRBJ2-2	CASSKARDTGELFF	TGTGCCAGCAGCAAAGCTAGGGACACCGGGGAGCTGTTTTTT
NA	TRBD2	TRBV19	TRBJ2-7	CASSPTSGLTYEQYF	TGTGCCAGTAGTCCGACTAGCGGGCTAACCTACGAGCAGTACTTC
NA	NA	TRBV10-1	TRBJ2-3	CASSSGNLRGHEDTQYF	TGCGCCAGCAGTTCCGGGAACCTGCGGGGCCATGAAGATACGCAGTATTTT
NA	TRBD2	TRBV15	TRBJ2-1	CATSRPKGGTSALWGEQFF	TGTGCCACCAGCAGACCCAAAGGGGGGACTAGCGCCTTGTGGGGTGAGCAGTTCTTC
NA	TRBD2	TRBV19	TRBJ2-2	CASSQRELGELFF	TGTGCCAGTAGCCAGCGGGAGCTCGGGGAGCTGTTTTTT
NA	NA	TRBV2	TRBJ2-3	CASRTVHYGTDTQYF	TGTGCCAGCCGGACGGTCCACTACGGTACAGATACGCAGTATTTT
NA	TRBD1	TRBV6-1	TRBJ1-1	CASSPGTAVEAFF	TGTGCCAGCAGTCCCGGGACAGCCGTCGAAGCTTTCTTT
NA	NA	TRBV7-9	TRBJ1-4	CASSPTPDRLNEKLFF	TGTGCCAGCAGCCCTACCCCGGACAGACTTAATGAAAAACTGTTTTTT
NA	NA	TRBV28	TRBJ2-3	CASSLGRTDTQYF	TGTGCCAGCAGTTTAGGTCGCACAGATACGCAGTATTTT
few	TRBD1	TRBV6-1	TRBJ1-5	CASESAGGNQPQHF	TGTGCCAGCGAATCGGCAGGGGGGAATCAGCCCCAGCATTTT
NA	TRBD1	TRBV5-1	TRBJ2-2	CASSLEGQGDTGELFF	TGCGCCAGCAGCTTGGAGGGACAGGGGGACACCGGGGAGCTGTTTTTT
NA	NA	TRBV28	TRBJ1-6	CASRKGLVNSPLHF	TGTGCCAGCAGAAAGGGCCTCGTCAATTCACCCCTCCACTTT
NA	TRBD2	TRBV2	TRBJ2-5	CASSEDGTNEETQYF	TGTGCCAGCAGTGAAGACGGGACTAATGAAGAGACCCAGTACTTC
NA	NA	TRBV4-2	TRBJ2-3	CASSEDYSTDTQYF	TGTGCCAGCAGCGAGGACTACTCCACAGATACGCAGTATTTT
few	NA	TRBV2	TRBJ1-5	CASSVDRTQPQHF	TGTGCCAGCAGTGTCGACAGGACTCAGCCCCAGCATTTT
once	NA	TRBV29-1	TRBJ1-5	CSVVGQPNQPQHF	TGCAGCGTTGTAGGCCAGCCGAATCAGCCCCAGCATTTT
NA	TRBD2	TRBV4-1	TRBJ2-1	CASSHIAGADREQFF	TGCGCCAGCAGCCATATAGCGGGAGCGGATAGAGAGCAGTTCTTC
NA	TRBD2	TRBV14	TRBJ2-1	CASSQGGAGGHEQFF	TGTGCCAGCAGCCAAGGGGGAGCGGGAGGGCATGAGCAGTTCTTC
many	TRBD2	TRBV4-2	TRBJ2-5	CASSHISGSQETQYF	TGTGCCAGCAGCCACATTAGCGGGAGCCAAGAGACCCAGTACTTC
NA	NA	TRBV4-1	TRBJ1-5	CASSQDPGRIQPQHF	TGCGCCAGCAGCCAAGACCCAGGCAGAATTCAGCCCCAGCATTTT
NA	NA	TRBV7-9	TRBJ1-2	CASSLAGSFWGYTF	TGTGCCAGCAGCTTAGCGGGCAGTTTTTGGGGCTACACCTTC
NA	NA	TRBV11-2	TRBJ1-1	CASSLQQGGRTEAFF	TGTGCCAGCAGCTTGCAACAGGGAGGGAGAACTGAAGCTTTCTTT
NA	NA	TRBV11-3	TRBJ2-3	CASSLGGSTDTQYF	TGTGCCAGCAGCTTAGGGGGGAGCACAGATACGCAGTATTTT